Listed here are 7 T cell receptor beta chains from one sample, sequenced in a study of T cells after yellow fever vaccination. TCRdb analysed the 5' RACE reads with MiXCR anew, one entry per CDR3 protein. This table holds over 250,000 distinct CDR3 sequences, around 5.2% found once. The input for sequencing was CD4+ T cells sorted from PBMCs, taken on the day of the yellow fever booster vaccination. These receptors all stem from a man between 18 and 29 years old who received the YFV17D yellow fever vaccine.

This clonotype showed up just a few times. The chain has TRBV2 and TRBJ2-5; either TRBD1 or TRBD2 may fit D (5 bases each). Per the germline V gene, CDR1 is SNHLY and CDR2 is FYNNEI. V shed 4 bases and J shed 6 bases, with 9 bases lying between them. The CDR3 covers 12 residues. In DNA, the CDR3 is TGTGCCAGCAGTGCCCAGGGACAGACCCAGTACTTC. Its protein product is CASSAQGQTQYF.

This clonotype was counted only a few times. V is TRBV3-1 and J is TRBJ1-6; TRBD1 aligns across 8 bases. Germline V gene data show CDR1 as LGHDT and CDR2 as YNNKEL (reference sequence). With V trimmed by 3 bases and J by 5 bases, 0 bases remained unmatched. The CDR3 totals 14 residues. In DNA, the CDR3 is TGTGCCAGCAGCCAGGACAGGGATAATTCACCCCTCCACTTT. Translated, it gives CASSQDRDNSPLHF.

V gene TRBV6-5 combines with J gene TRBJ1-2; TRBD1 matches at 9 bases. The CDR3 has 17 residues. The J segment lost 4 bases and the V segment lost 4 bases, leaving 13 bases of the junction unmatched. CDR1 and CDR2 (germline): MNHEY, SVGAGI. CDR3 in amino acids: CASSFNSPGQGTYGYTF. In nucleotides, the CDR3 is TGTGCCAGCAGTTTCAACTCTCCGGGACAGGGAACCTATGGCTACACCTTC.

This clonotype was seen a handful of times. The rearrangement uses TRBV4-1 and TRBJ2-6; 9 bases are shared with TRBD2. The CDR3 sequence is 18 residues long. V trimming: 4 bases; J trimming: 0 bases; junction bases outside the gene matches: 7. Germline CDR1 reads MGHRA; CDR2 reads YSYEKL. In DNA form, the CDR3 reads TGCGCCAGCAGCCGACGGACTAGCGAGATCTCTGGGGCCAACGTCCTGACTTTC. Protein: CASSRRTSEISGANVLTF.

Only a few counts were recorded for this clonotype. This chain links TRBV7-6 with TRBJ1-1, with TRBD1 identical over 7 bases. CDR1 is SGHVS, CDR2 FNYEAQ, per germline. V lost 4 bases and J lost 0; bases outside the gene matches: 11. This CDR3 has 17 residues. CDR3 sequence: CASSSRPGQAVNTEAFF. The CDR3 DNA reads as TGTGCCAGCAGCTCACGCCCCGGACAGGCCGTGAACACTGAAGCTTTCTTT. The entire variable domain, with the rest obtained from reference TRBV7-6 and TRBJ1-1, is as follows: GAGVSQSPRYKVTKRGQDVALRCDPISGHVSLYWYRQALGQGPEFLTYFNYEAQQDKSGLPNDRFSAERPEGSISTLTIQRTEQRDSAMYRCASSSRPGQAVNTEAFFGQGTRLTVV.

This clonotype turned up a few times. CDR3 residues: CASSLARAGPTGELFF. Written as DNA, the CDR3 is TGTGCCAGCAGCTTGGCCAGGGCAGGCCCCACCGGGGAGCTGTTTTTT. The rearrangement joins TRBV5-4 to TRBJ2-2, with D possibly being TRBD1 (5 bases). The V end lost 0 bases, the J end lost 4 bases, and 13 bases lay between the germline ends. Germline loops: CDR1 SGHNT, CDR2 YYREEE (reference sequence). This CDR3 comprises 16 residues.

This clonotype was seen many times. The chain employs TRBV5-1 and TRBJ1-2; TRBD1 is a possible D gene (5 bases). V dropped 2 bases and J dropped 4 bases, with 12 bases sitting between them. CDR3 length equals 14 residues. Per the germline V gene, CDR1 is SGHRS and CDR2 is YFSETQ. The CDR3 nucleotides are TGCGCCAGCAGCTTTGAGGGGAACGGCTATGGCTACACCTTC. Translation gives CASSFEGNGYGYTF.